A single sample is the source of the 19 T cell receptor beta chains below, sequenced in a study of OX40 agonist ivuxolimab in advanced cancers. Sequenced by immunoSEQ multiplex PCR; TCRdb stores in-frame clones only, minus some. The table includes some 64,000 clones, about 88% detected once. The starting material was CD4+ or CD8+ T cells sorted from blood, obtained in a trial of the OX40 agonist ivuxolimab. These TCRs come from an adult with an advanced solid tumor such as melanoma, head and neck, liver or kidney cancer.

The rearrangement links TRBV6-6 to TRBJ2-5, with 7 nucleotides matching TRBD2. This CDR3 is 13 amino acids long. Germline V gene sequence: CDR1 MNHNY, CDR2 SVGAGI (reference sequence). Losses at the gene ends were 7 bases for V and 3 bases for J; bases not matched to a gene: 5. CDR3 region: CASIHGGKETQYF. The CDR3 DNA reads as TGTGCCAGCATCCACGGGGGGAAAGAGACCCAGTACTTC.

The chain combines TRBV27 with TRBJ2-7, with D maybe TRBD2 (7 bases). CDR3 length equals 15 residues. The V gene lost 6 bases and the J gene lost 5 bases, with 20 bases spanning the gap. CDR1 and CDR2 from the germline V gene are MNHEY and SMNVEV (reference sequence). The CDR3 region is CASSSPGAGDNEQYF. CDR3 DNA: TGTGCCAGCAGCTCCCCGGGGGCGGGAGACAACGAGCAGTACTTC.

CDR3 loop: CASSFRTSGSRDTQYF. Here the CDR3 DNA reads TGTGCCAGCAGCTTTCGGACTAGCGGGAGTAGGGATACGCAGTATTTT. The chain uses TRBV7-8 and TRBJ2-3, with 13 bases aligning to TRBD2. V shed 3 bases and J 6 bases; nucleotides not matched to a gene: 6. Germline assignment: CDR1 SGHVS and CDR2 FQNEAQ. The CDR3 length is 16 residues.

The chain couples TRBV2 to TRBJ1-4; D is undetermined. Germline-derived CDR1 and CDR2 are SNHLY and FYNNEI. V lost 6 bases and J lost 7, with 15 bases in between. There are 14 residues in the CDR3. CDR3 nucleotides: TGTGCCAGCAGGTCCGGGTCCCTCGGTGAAAAACTGTTTTTT. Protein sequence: CASRSGSLGEKLFF.

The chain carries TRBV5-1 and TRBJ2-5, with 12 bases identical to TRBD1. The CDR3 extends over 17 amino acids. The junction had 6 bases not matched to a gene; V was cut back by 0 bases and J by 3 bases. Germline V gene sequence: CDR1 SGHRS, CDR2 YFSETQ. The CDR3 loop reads CASSLGVGTGGEETQYF. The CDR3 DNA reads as TGCGCCAGCAGCTTGGGAGTAGGGACAGGGGGCGAAGAGACCCAGTACTTC.

This CDR3 is CASSVTGFGGYTF. The CDR3 DNA follows: TGTGCCAGCAGCGTTACAGGCTTTGGTGGCTACACCTTC. The chain is built from TRBV5-6 and TRBJ1-2; possibly TRBD1 for D (5 bases). Trimming cost V 4 bases and J 7 bases, with 14 bases left between them. Per the germline V gene, CDR1 is SGHDT and CDR2 is YYEEEE. The length of the CDR3 is 13 residues.

The CDR3 sequence is CASSIANYGYTF. Here the CDR3 DNA reads TGTGCCAGCAGCATAGCTAACTATGGCTACACCTTC. The rearrangement uses TRBV28 and TRBJ1-2; D is unclear. Germline values: CDR1 MDHEN, CDR2 SYDVKM. V lost 6 bases to trimming and J lost 0 bases, with 5 bases between them. The length of the CDR3 is 12 residues.

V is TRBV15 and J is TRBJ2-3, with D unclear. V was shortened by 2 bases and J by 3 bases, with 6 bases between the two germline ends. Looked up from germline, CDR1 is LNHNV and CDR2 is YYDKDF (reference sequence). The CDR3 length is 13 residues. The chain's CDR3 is CATSRLYTDTQYF. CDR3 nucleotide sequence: TGTGCCACCAGCAGACTGTATACAGATACGCAGTATTTT.

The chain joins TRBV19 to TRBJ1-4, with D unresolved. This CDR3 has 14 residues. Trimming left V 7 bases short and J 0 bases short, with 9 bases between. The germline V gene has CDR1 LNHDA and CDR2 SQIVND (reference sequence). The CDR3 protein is CASNTRATNEKLFF. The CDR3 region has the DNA TGTGCCAGTAACACTCGAGCAACTAATGAAAAACTGTTTTTT.

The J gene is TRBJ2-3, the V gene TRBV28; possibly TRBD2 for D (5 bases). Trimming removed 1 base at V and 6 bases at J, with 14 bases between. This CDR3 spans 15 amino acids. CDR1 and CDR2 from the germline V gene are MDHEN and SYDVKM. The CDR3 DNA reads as TGTGCCAGCAGTTTATTATTGGCTAGCATCGATACGCAGTATTTT. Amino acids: CASSLLLASIDTQYF.

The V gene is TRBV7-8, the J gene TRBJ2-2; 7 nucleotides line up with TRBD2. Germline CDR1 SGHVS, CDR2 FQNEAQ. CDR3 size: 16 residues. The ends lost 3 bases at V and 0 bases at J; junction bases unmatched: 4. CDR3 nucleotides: TGTGCCAGCAGCTTGCGGACTAGATCGAACACCGGGGAGCTGTTTTTT. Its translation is CASSLRTRSNTGELFF.

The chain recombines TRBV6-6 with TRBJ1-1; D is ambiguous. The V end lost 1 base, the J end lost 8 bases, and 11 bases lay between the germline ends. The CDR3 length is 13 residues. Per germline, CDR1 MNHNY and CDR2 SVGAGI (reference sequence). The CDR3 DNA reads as TGTGCCAGCAGTTACTGGGCCAGTAGAGAAGCTTTCTTT. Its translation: CASSYWASREAFF.

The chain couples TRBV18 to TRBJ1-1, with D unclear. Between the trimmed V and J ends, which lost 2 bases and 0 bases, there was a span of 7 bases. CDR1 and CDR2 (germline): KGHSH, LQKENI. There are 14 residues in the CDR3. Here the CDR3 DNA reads TGTGCCAGCTCACCAAGCCCGCTGAACACTGAAGCTTTCTTT. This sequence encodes CASSPSPLNTEAFF.

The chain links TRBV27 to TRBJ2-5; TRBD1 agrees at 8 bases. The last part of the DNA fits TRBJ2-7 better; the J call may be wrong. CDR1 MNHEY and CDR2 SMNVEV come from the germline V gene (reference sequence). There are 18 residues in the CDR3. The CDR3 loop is CASSLARDRTLLAYEQYF. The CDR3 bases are TGTGCCAGCAGCCTGGCTAGGGACAGGACCTTATTAGCCTACGAGCAGTACTTC.

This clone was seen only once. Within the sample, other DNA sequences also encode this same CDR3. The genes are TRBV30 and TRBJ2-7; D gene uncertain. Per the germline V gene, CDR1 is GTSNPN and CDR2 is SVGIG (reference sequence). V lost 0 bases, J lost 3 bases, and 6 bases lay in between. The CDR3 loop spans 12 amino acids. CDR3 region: CAWSVGGYEQYF. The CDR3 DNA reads TGTGCCTGGAGTGTAGGCGGCTACGAGCAGTACTTC. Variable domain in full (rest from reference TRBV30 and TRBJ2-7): SQTIHQWPATLVQPVGSPLSLECTVEGTSNPNLYWYRQAAGRGLQLLFYSVGIGQISSEVPQNLSASRPQDRQFILSSKKLLLSDSGFYLCAWSVGGYEQYFGPGTRLTVT.

CDR3 in amino acids: CASSLRTTQYF. The CDR3 DNA is TGTGCCAGCAGCTTGCGGACAACCCAGTACTTC. The V and J genes are TRBV5-6 and TRBJ2-5, with D perhaps TRBD1 (5 bases). V gave up 1 base and J gave up 8 bases, with 6 bases separating them. This CDR3 contains 11 residues. Germline V gene lookup returns CDR1 SGHDT and CDR2 YYEEEE.

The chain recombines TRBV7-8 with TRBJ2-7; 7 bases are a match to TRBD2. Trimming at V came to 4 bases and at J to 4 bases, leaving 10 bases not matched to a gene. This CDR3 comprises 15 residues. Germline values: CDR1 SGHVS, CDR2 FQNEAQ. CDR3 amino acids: CASSSKPGLLYEQYF. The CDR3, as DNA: TGTGCCAGCAGCTCAAAACCGGGACTACTATACGAGCAGTACTTC.

The DNA for the CDR3 is TGCAGCGTTGATTCCCGCCAGGGGTACCAAGAGACCCAGTACTTC. Translating it yields CSVDSRQGYQETQYF. The genes are TRBV29-1 and TRBJ2-5; D might be TRBD1 (6 bases). The CDR3 runs 15 residues. V was cut by 3 bases and J by 0 bases, with 14 bases left in between. Germline V gives CDR1 SQVTM, CDR2 ANQGSEA.

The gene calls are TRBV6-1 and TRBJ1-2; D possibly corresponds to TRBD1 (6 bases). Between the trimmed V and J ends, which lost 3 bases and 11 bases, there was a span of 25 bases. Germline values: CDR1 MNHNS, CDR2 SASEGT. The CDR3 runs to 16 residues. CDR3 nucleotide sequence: TGTGCCAGCAGTGACGGGGGGGCGACCAACTTCCCCCGGTACACCTTC. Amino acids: CASSDGGATNFPRYTF.